These 14 T cell receptor beta chains were sequenced from one sample in a study of cytomegalovirus exposure and HLA in healthy donors (dated 2017 in TCRdb). The method was the immunoSEQ multiplex PCR assay. For the multiplex PCR, a mixture combining 60 forward primers for TCR Vbeta segments and 13 reverse primers for TCR Jbeta segments was used. The table was pulled from immuneACCESS by TCRdb, which kept in-frame rearrangements only. Such tables lose some clones; where checked, under half of the loss comes from unresolved V genes, and the rest has no known cause. The table held for this sample gives approximately 110,000 clones. Of the sample, 1% falls within the top ten clones. The material sequenced was PBMCs. Source of these receptors: a young man in good health and CMV-seronegative.

This sequence joins TRBV18 and TRBJ2-1; D gene uncertain. The CDR3 is 16 residues long. In germline, CDR1 is KGHSH, CDR2 LQKENI. V lost 1 base to trimming and J lost 4 bases, with 14 bases between them. CDR3 coding DNA: TGTGCCAGCTCACCACTGCCACGTTCAGGTTACAATGAGCAGTTCTTC. Translated: CASSPLPRSGYNEQFF.

The chain uses TRBV6-1 and TRBJ2-6; no firm D call. CDR1 and CDR2 (germline): MNHNS, SASEGT. V lost 6 bases and J 0 bases, leaving 9 bases between the germline ends. CDR3 length: 15 amino acids. Here the CDR3 reads CASRTTHSGANVLTF. CDR3 in DNA: TGTGCCAGCAGGACAACTCACTCTGGGGCCAACGTCCTGACTTTC.

The chain carries TRBV7-7 and TRBJ2-1; 8 bases line up with TRBD1. V dropped 5 bases and J dropped 7; count of bases not matched to a gene: 7. The CDR3 runs to 14 residues. Germline V gene lookup returns CDR1 SSHAT and CDR2 FNYEAQ (reference sequence). The CDR3 coding sequence is TGTGCCAGCAGCCCCGGACAGGGAAGTAATGAGCAGTTCTTC. It codes for CASSPGQGSNEQFF.

The V call is TRBV7-2, the J call TRBJ1-1; D gene unclear. V lost 1 base and J lost 0, with 9 bases in between. Germline V gives CDR1 SGHTA, CDR2 FQGNSA. The CDR3 consists of 15 residues. DNA for the CDR3: TGTGCCAGCAGCTTAGATGGTACAGTGAACACTGAAGCTTTCTTT. Translated: CASSLDGTVNTEAFF.

The chain uses TRBV10-2 and TRBJ1-5, with D unresolved. Germline values: CDR1 WSHSY, CDR2 SAAADI. The CDR3 spans 14 residues. Trimming took off 6 bases at V and 6 bases at J, with 15 bases between the two ends. The CDR3 reads CASSRVGRGQPQHF. The CDR3 DNA is TGCGCCAGCAGCAGAGTCGGTCGGGGTCAGCCCCAGCATTTT.

V gene TRBV6-1 combines with J gene TRBJ2-7; D perhaps matches TRBD2 (5 bases). The CDR3 has 16 residues. V lost 2 bases, J lost 0 bases, and 14 bases lay in between. The germline gives CDR1 MNHNS, CDR2 SASEGT. In DNA, the CDR3 is TGTGCCAGCAGTGAATCTACCGGGGATAGCTCCTACGAGCAGTACTTC. This encodes CASSESTGDSSYEQYF.

The chain carries TRBV5-6 and TRBJ1-2; the match to TRBD1 covers 7 bases. V shed 5 bases, J shed 4 bases, and the junction held 11 bases outside the gene matches. CDR1 and CDR2 from the germline V gene are SGHDT and YYEEEE. This CDR3 has 15 residues. The CDR3: CASSSAGTVLYGYTF. The CDR3, as DNA: TGTGCCAGCAGTTCTGCCGGGACAGTCCTCTATGGCTACACCTTC.

CDR3 sequence reads: CASSPGTGGVMDTEAFF. The CDR3 DNA reads as TGTGCCAGCAGCCCTGGGACAGGGGGCGTCATGGACACTGAAGCTTTCTTT. This chain joins TRBV13 and TRBJ1-1, with 12 bases that match TRBD1. The CDR3 has 17 amino acids. J was trimmed by 3 bases and V by 5 bases; bases with no gene match: 10. The germline V gene has CDR1 PRHDT and CDR2 FYEKMQ (reference sequence).

V and J are TRBV5-1 and TRBJ1-4; 8 bases are shared with TRBD1. Trimming took 7 bases from V and 6 from J; bases not matched to a gene: 8. Germline values: CDR1 SGHRS, CDR2 YFSETQ. The CDR3 sequence is 14 residues long. The CDR3 loop is CASHLTGEDEKLFF. The CDR3 DNA reads as TGCGCCAGCCACCTGACAGGGGAGGATGAAAAACTGTTTTTT. The full variable domain, its missing parts supplied by reference TRBV5-1 and TRBJ1-4, is KAGVTQTPRYLIKTRGQQVTLSCSPISGHRSVSWYQQTPGQGLQFLFEYFSETQRNKGNFPGRFSGRQFSNSRSEMNVSTLELGDSALYLCASHLTGEDEKLFFGSGTQLSVL.

The rearrangement uses TRBV5-4 and TRBJ2-2, with 14 bases fitting TRBD2. J was trimmed by 4 bases and V by 3 bases; bases with no gene match: 2. The CDR3 contains 16 residues. Germline V gene data show CDR1 as SGHNT and CDR2 as YYREEE (reference sequence). CDR3 coding DNA: TGTGCCAGCAGCTCCGGACTAGCGGGGGGCACCGGGGAGCTGTTTTTT. Residues: CASSSGLAGGTGELFF.

The J gene is TRBJ1-2, the V gene TRBV5-6; the D is unclear. V was pared by 0 bases and J by 4 bases, with 13 bases between. The CDR3 runs to 15 residues. Per the germline V gene, CDR1 is SGHDT and CDR2 is YYEEEE. The CDR3 is CASSLVFGEAYGYTF. Here the CDR3 DNA reads TGTGCCAGCAGCTTGGTATTTGGGGAGGCCTATGGCTACACCTTC.

The chain has TRBV13 and TRBJ1-4; TRBD1 is a possible D gene (6 bases). V lost 2 bases, J lost 5 bases, and 15 bases lay in between. The CDR3 sequence is 16 residues long. Germline V gene sequence: CDR1 PRHDT, CDR2 FYEKMQ (reference sequence). Written as DNA, the CDR3 is TGTGCCAGCAGCTTACGATTTGGTCAGGGGAATGAAAAACTGTTTTTT. This codes for CASSLRFGQGNEKLFF.

The chain carries TRBV2 and TRBJ2-3; the match to TRBD2 covers 10 bases. The germline gives CDR1 SNHLY, CDR2 FYNNEI. V shed 4 bases and J 0 bases; nucleotides not matched to a gene: 10. The CDR3 is 18 residues long. CDR3 nucleotide sequence: TGTGCCAGCAGTGGATCGCTAGCGGGGGCCACTAGCACAGATACGCAGTATTTT. Residues: CASSGSLAGATSTDTQYF.

The chain is built from TRBV4-1 and TRBJ2-2, with a possible D match to TRBD2 (5 bases). This CDR3 region has 18 residues. Germline assignment: CDR1 MGHRA and CDR2 YSYEKL. Trimming left V 3 bases short and J 7 bases short, with 24 bases between. The CDR3: CASSHRSISGINGGELFF. The CDR3 DNA follows: TGCGCCAGCAGCCATAGAAGCATATCCGGGATAAATGGCGGGGAGCTGTTTTTT.